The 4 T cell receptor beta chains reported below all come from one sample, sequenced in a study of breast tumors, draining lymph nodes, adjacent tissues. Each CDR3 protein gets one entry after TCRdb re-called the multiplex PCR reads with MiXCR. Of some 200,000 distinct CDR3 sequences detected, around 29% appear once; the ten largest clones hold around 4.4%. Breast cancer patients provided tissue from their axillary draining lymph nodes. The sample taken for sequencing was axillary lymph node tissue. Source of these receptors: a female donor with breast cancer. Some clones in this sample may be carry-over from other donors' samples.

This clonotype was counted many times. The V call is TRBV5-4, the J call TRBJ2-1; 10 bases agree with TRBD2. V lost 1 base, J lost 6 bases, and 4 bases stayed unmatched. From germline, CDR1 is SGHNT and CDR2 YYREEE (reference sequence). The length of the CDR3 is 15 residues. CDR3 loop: CASSLITSGVNEQFF. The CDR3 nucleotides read TGTGCCAGCAGCTTGATCACTAGCGGGGTCAATGAGCAGTTCTTC. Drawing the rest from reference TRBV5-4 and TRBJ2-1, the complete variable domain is ETGVTQSPTHLIKTRGQQVTLRCSSQSGHNTVSWYQQALGQGPQFIFQYYREEENGRGNFPPRFSGLQFPNYSSELNVNALELDDSALYLCASSLITSGVNEQFFGPGTRLTVL.

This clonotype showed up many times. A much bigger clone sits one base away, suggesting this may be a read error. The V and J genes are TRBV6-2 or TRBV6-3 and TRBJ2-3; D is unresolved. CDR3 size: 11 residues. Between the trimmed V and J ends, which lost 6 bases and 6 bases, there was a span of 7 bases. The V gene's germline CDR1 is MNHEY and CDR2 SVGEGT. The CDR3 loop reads CASRLEDTQYF. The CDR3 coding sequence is TGTGCCAGCAGGTTGGAGGATACGCAGTATTTT.

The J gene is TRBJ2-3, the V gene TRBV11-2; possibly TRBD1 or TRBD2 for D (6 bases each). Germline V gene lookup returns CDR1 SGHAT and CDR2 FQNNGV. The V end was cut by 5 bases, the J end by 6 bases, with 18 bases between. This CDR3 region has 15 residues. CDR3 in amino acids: CASSPPGARVDTQYF. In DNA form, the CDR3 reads TGTGCCAGCAGCCCACCGGGGGCTCGCGTGGATACGCAGTATTTT.

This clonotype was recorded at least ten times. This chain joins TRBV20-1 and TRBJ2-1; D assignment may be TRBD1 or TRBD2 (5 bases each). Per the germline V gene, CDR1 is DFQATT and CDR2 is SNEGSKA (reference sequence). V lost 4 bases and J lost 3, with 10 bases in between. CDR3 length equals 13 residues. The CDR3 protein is CSATGAYYNEQFF. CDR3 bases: TGCAGTGCTACCGGGGCCTACTACAATGAGCAGTTCTTC.